These 31 T cell receptor beta chains were sequenced from one sample in a study of blood T cell repertoires in COVID-19. Generated by immunoSEQ multiplex PCR, the TCRdb table keeps only in-frame clones and is missing some. The top ten hold 10% of the sample, which has almost 100,000 clones, roughly 86% seen once. Input material: peripheral blood. The source of these receptors is a man aged 50 to 60 with acute or convalescent COVID-19.

The chain uses TRBV29-1 and TRBJ1-3, with 8 bases lining up with TRBD1. Trimming removed 4 bases from V and 2 bases from J; junction bases left unmatched: 4. The length of the CDR3 is 14 residues. From germline, CDR1 is SQVTM and CDR2 ANQGSEA. This CDR3 is CSVAMTGAGNTIYF. In DNA form, the CDR3 reads TGCAGCGTTGCCATGACAGGGGCTGGAAACACCATATATTTT.

V gene TRBV2 combines with J gene TRBJ1-5; D is unclear. The CDR3 consists of 14 residues. Germline V lookup: CDR1 SNHLY, CDR2 FYNNEI. V lost 2 bases and J lost 1, with 6 bases in between. The CDR3 protein is CASSELRSNQPQHF. The CDR3 region has the DNA TGTGCCAGCAGTGAACTCAGAAGCAATCAGCCCCAGCATTTT.

The chain joins TRBV6-4 to TRBJ1-6; 7 bases are shared with TRBD1. This CDR3 has 14 amino acids. J gave up 7 bases and V 3 bases, and 3 bases lay outside the gene matches. In germline, CDR1 is MRHNA, CDR2 SNTAGT. This CDR3 reads CASSDRDSNSPLHF. CDR3 bases: TGTGCCAGCAGTGATCGGGACAGCAATTCACCCCTCCACTTT.

The V call is TRBV3-1 (or the pseudogene TRBV3-2), the J call TRBJ2-7; 8 nucleotides agree with TRBD1. CDR1 is LGHDT and CDR2 is YNNKEL in the germline V gene (reference sequence). Germline trimming cut 4 bases from V and 5 bases from J; bases unmatched to any gene: 7. The CDR3 is 14 amino acids. CDR3 region: CASSLRTGRNEQYF. For the CDR3, the DNA is TGTGCCAGCAGCCTCCGGACAGGGAGGAACGAGCAGTACTTC.

This clone came up a few times. The chain couples TRBV3-1 (or the pseudogene TRBV3-2) to TRBJ1-2; D not certain. V was shortened by 6 bases and J by 0 bases, with 8 bases between the two germline ends. From germline, CDR1 is LGHDT and CDR2 YNNKEL (reference sequence). The CDR3 spans 13 residues. The DNA of the CDR3 is TGTGCCAGCAGTCGAGCGGCTAACTATGGCTACACCTTC. As protein: CASSRAANYGYTF.

This clone was seen a few times. The chain uses TRBV5-5 and TRBJ2-2, with D possibly matching TRBD2 (6 bases). The germline CDR1 and CDR2 sequences are SGHKS and YYEKEE (reference sequence). The CDR3 consists of 13 residues. V lost 2 bases and J lost 16, with 18 bases in between. CDR3 in amino acids: CASSLWGGGGEFF. Written as DNA, the CDR3 is TGTGCCAGCAGCTTATGGGGAGGTGGCGGTGAGTTTTTT.

The chain couples TRBV18 to TRBJ1-5, with D perhaps TRBD1 (6 bases). The germline V gene encodes CDR1 KGHSH and CDR2 LQKENI. V lost 3 bases to trimming and J lost 0 bases, with 15 bases between them. CDR3 length: 17 amino acids. CDR3 sequence reads: CASSPAPLTGSNQPQHF. The CDR3, as DNA: TGTGCCAGCTCACCCGCTCCCTTGACAGGTAGCAATCAGCCCCAGCATTTT.

The chain recombines TRBV4-1 with TRBJ2-1; 7 bases are a match to TRBD2. V was clipped by 4 bases and J by 2 bases; unmatched bases: 11. This CDR3 comprises 17 residues. The germline V gene has CDR1 MGHRA and CDR2 YSYEKL. As DNA, the CDR3 is TGCGCCAGCAGCCCCCCCGGAGGGCGGGAGACCTACAATGAGCAGTTCTTC. Protein: CASSPPGGRETYNEQFF.

The chain recombines TRBV29-1 with TRBJ2-6; tentative D call: TRBD2 (5 bases). There are 15 residues in the CDR3. Trimming stripped 2 bases from V and 1 base from J, with 9 bases between. Germline assignment: CDR1 SQVTM and CDR2 ANQGSEA. The CDR3, as DNA: TGCAGCGTTGAACTCCAGCGGTCTGGGGCCAACGTCCTGACTTTC. Protein product: CSVELQRSGANVLTF.

The rearrangement links TRBV11-2 to TRBJ2-2; D unclear. CDR3 length equals 13 residues. Germline assignment: CDR1 SGHAT and CDR2 FQNNGV. Trimming stripped 5 bases from V and 4 bases from J, with 8 bases between. The CDR3 nucleotides read TGTGCCAGCAGCCCCTATCTCACCGGGGAGCTGTTTTTT. As protein: CASSPYLTGELFF.

This sequence joins TRBV3-1 (or the pseudogene TRBV3-2) and TRBJ2-7, with D perhaps TRBD1 (6 bases). Germline V gene lookup returns CDR1 LGHDT and CDR2 YNNKEL (reference sequence). The CDR3 extends over 14 amino acids. V was trimmed by 5 bases and J by 4 bases, leaving 15 bases between them. DNA of the CDR3: TGTGCCAGCAGCGAGGGCCCTAGGGGGTACGAGCAGTACTTC. Its protein is CASSEGPRGYEQYF.

The chain has TRBV5-6 and TRBJ1-2, with 9 bases matching TRBD1. CDR1 SGHDT and CDR2 YYEEEE come from the germline V gene. The junction had 10 bases not matched to a gene; V was cut back by 4 bases and J by 0 bases. The length of the CDR3 is 17 residues. CDR3: CASSPAGTGTANYGYTF. As DNA, the CDR3 is TGTGCCAGCAGCCCTGCCGGGACAGGGACGGCTAACTATGGCTACACCTTC.

This chain links TRBV24-1 with TRBJ2-1; 13 bases agree with TRBD2. The CDR3 extends over 16 amino acids. V was pared by 4 bases and J by 7 bases, with 6 bases of the junction left unmatched. Germline CDR1 reads KGHDR; CDR2 reads SFDVKD. The CDR3 sequence: CATSDPGTSGINEQFF. The CDR3 coding sequence is TGTGCCACCAGTGACCCCGGGACTAGCGGGATTAATGAGCAGTTCTTC.

The chain combines TRBV19 with TRBJ2-1, with 9 bases lining up with TRBD2. CDR3 size: 17 residues. The germline V gene encodes CDR1 LNHDA and CDR2 SQIVND (reference sequence). J lost 7 bases, V lost 3 bases, and 13 bases had no gene match. The CDR3 DNA reads as TGTGCCAGTAGTATCCGGGCTAGCGGGAAATTAGGTAATGAGCAGTTCTTC. Protein: CASSIRASGKLGNEQFF.

This rearrangement joins TRBV2 to TRBJ2-1; no clear D gene. Trimming cost V 6 bases and J 8 bases, with 20 bases left between them. Germline V gene sequence: CDR1 SNHLY, CDR2 FYNNEI. The CDR3 loop spans 15 amino acids. CDR3 residues: CASSLRGLSAHEQFF. Written as DNA, the CDR3 is TGTGCCAGCAGCCTCCGAGGCCTCTCGGCCCATGAGCAGTTCTTC.

The rearrangement links TRBV2 to TRBJ2-7; D is undetermined. Looked up from germline, CDR1 is SNHLY and CDR2 is FYNNEI. Trimming shortened V by 6 bases and J by 2 bases, and 5 bases separated the two germline ends. The CDR3 runs to 11 residues. The CDR3: CASRQAYEQYF. DNA of the CDR3: TGTGCCAGCAGGCAGGCCTACGAGCAGTACTTC.

This sequence joins TRBV28 and TRBJ1-4; TRBD1 aligns across 8 bases. Losses at the gene ends were 6 bases for V and 8 bases for J; bases not matched to a gene: 11. This CDR3 contains 15 residues. Germline V gene lookup returns CDR1 MDHEN and CDR2 SYDVKM. As DNA, the CDR3 is TGTGCCAGCAGCAATCGACAGGGGTTGAACGAAAAACTGTTTTTT. Protein: CASSNRQGLNEKLFF.

V is TRBV19 and J is TRBJ2-1; tentative D call: TRBD2 (5 bases). Trimming stripped 5 bases from V and 5 bases from J, with 13 bases between. The CDR3 is 14 amino acids. Looked up from germline, CDR1 is LNHDA and CDR2 is SQIVND (reference sequence). The CDR3 DNA reads TGTGCCAGTAGTGTCCAGCTTAGCGACAATGAGCAGTTCTTC. Encoded protein: CASSVQLSDNEQFF.

This rearrangement joins TRBV6-6 to TRBJ2-7; TRBD2 matches 7 bases. The V gene end was trimmed by 2 bases and the J gene end by 4 bases; junction bases not matched to a gene: 8. This CDR3 has 15 amino acids. Germline V gives CDR1 MNHNY, CDR2 SVGAGI (reference sequence). The CDR3 nucleotides read TGTGCCAGCAGTTACCGAACCGGCGGGAGTTACGAGCAGTACTTC. The encoded protein is CASSYRTGGSYEQYF.

V usage is TRBV5-1 and J usage is TRBJ2-2, with 7 bases that match TRBD1. Losses at the gene ends were 6 bases for V and 2 bases for J; bases not matched to a gene: 7. In germline, CDR1 is SGHRS, CDR2 YFSETQ. The CDR3 contains 15 residues. The DNA for the CDR3 is TGCGCCAGCACCCCGACAGGGAGAAACACCGGGGAGCTGTTTTTT. This codes for CASTPTGRNTGELFF.

V gene TRBV7-8 combines with J gene TRBJ1-6, with D possibly being TRBD1 (5 bases). The V end was cut by 5 bases, the J end by 0 bases, with 17 bases between. Germline V CDR1 and CDR2: SGHVS, FQNEAQ. The CDR3 totals 18 residues. The CDR3 region is CASSPHRWASSYNSPLHF. CDR3 in DNA: TGTGCCAGCAGCCCCCACAGGTGGGCGAGCTCCTATAATTCACCCCTCCACTTT.

The chain is built from TRBV27 and TRBJ1-1; D gene unclear. Trimming cost V 5 bases and J 7 bases, with 14 bases left between them. The CDR3 extends over 13 amino acids. The germline V gene encodes CDR1 MNHEY and CDR2 SMNVEV (reference sequence). The CDR3 DNA reads as TGTGCCAGCAGTCCCCTTCTAAGAGTTGAAGCTTTCTTT. Protein sequence: CASSPLLRVEAFF.

The chain has TRBV6-5 and TRBJ2-7; TRBD2 matches at 9 bases. Germline trimming cut 5 bases from V and 5 bases from J; bases unmatched to any gene: 7. The CDR3 has 14 residues. In germline, CDR1 is MNHEY, CDR2 SVGAGI. CDR3 sequence: CASSPGTSSHEQYF. The CDR3 bases are TGTGCCAGCAGTCCGGGGACTAGCAGCCACGAGCAGTACTTC.

This chain joins TRBV18 and TRBJ1-4; D call uncertain. Germline-derived CDR1 and CDR2 are KGHSH and LQKENI. CDR3 length: 16 amino acids. V lost 0 bases and J lost 5, with 13 bases in between. Written as DNA, the CDR3 is TGTGCCAGCTCACCACCGCCCATGGGCCCCAATGAAAAACTGTTTTTT. This gives the protein CASSPPPMGPNEKLFF.

V and J are TRBV7-3 and TRBJ2-1; 15 bases map to TRBD2. Germline-derived CDR1 and CDR2 are SGHTA and FQGTGA. V lost 4 bases to trimming and J lost 6 bases; unmatched junction nucleotides: 4. CDR3 length: 16 residues. CDR3 DNA: TGTGCCAGCAGCTCGGGACTAGCGGGAGGTACCAATGAGCAGTTCTTC. Protein sequence: CASSSGLAGGTNEQFF.

The chain couples TRBV18 to TRBJ2-5; weak D call: TRBD2 (6 bases). Trimming pared 2 bases from V and 0 bases from J, leaving 10 bases between. CDR1 and CDR2 (germline): KGHSH, LQKENI. The CDR3 contains 15 residues. CDR3 nucleotides: TGTGCCAGCTCACCAATGCCGGGAGACCAAGAGACCCAGTACTTC. This codes for CASSPMPGDQETQYF. Variable domain in full (rest from reference TRBV18 and TRBJ2-5): NAGVMQNPRHLVRRRGQEARLRCSPMKGHSHVYWYRQLPEEGLKFMVYLQKENIIDESGMPKERFSAEFPKEGPSILRIQQVVRGDSAAYFCASSPMPGDQETQYFGPGTRLLVL.

The chain couples TRBV2 to TRBJ2-3, with TRBD2 identical over 7 bases. Germline V gives CDR1 SNHLY, CDR2 FYNNEI. J lost 4 bases, V lost 7 bases, and 11 bases had no gene match. The CDR3 spans 15 residues. The CDR3 is CASTPGRETADTQYF. The CDR3 nucleotides are TGTGCCAGCACCCCAGGGCGGGAGACGGCAGATACGCAGTATTTT.

This rearrangement joins TRBV4-1 to TRBJ1-4; D ambiguous. The CDR3 totals 16 residues. Trimming shortened V by 1 base and J by 5 bases, and 14 bases separated the two germline ends. Looked up from germline, CDR1 is MGHRA and CDR2 is YSYEKL. CDR3 loop: CASSQGSQVLNEKLFF. Written as DNA, the CDR3 is TGCGCCAGCAGCCAAGGTTCGCAGGTGTTAAATGAAAAACTGTTTTTT.

This chain uses TRBV7-9 with TRBJ2-3; 9 bases align to TRBD1. J gave up 4 bases and V 5 bases, and 7 bases lay outside the gene matches. CDR3 size: 15 residues. Germline loops: CDR1 SEHNR, CDR2 FQNEAQ (reference sequence). The CDR3 DNA sequence: TGTGCCAGCAGCCCCCGTGGACAGGGGCCAGATACGCAGTATTTT. Its translation: CASSPRGQGPDTQYF.

This sequence joins TRBV5-8 and TRBJ2-3; possible D gene TRBD1, 5 bases. The CDR3 spans 14 residues. From germline, CDR1 is SGHTS and CDR2 YDEGEE. V gave up 0 bases and J gave up 2 bases, with 7 bases separating them. CDR3 sequence reads: CASSLGQLTDTQYF. As DNA, the CDR3 is TGTGCCAGCAGCTTGGGACAGCTCACAGATACGCAGTATTTT. Full variable domain (remainder filled in from reference TRBV5-8 and TRBJ2-3): EAGVTQSPTHLIKTRGQQATLRCSPISGHTSVYWYQQALGLGLQFLLWYDEGEERNRGNFPPRFSGRQFPNYSSELNVNALELEDSALYLCASSLGQLTDTQYFGPGTRLTVL.

This chain links TRBV19 with TRBJ2-1; D may be TRBD1 (6 bases). V shed 7 bases and J shed 5 bases, with 18 bases lying between them. The CDR3 loop spans 15 amino acids. Germline CDR1 reads LNHDA; CDR2 reads SQIVND (reference sequence). The CDR3: CASKPGHVKNNEQFF. The CDR3 coding sequence is TGTGCCAGTAAGCCGGGACACGTAAAGAACAATGAGCAGTTCTTC.